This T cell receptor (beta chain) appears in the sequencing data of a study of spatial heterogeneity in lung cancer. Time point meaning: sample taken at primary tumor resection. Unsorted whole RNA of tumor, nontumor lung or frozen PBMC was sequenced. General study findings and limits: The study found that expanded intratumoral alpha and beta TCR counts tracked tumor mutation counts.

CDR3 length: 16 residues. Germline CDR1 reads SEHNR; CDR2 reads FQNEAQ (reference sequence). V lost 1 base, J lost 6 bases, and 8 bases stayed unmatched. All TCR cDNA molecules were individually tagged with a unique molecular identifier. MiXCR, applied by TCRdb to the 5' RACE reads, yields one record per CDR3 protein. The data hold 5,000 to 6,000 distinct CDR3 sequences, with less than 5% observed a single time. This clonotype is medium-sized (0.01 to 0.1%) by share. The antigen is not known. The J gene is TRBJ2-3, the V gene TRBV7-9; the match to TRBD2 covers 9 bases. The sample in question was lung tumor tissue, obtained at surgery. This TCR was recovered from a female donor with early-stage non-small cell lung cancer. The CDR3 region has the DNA TGTGCCAGCAGCTTAGGAGGCGGGAGGGCCGCGGATACGCAGTATTTT. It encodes CASSLGGGRAADTQYF. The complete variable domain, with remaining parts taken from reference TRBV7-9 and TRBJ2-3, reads DTGVSQNPRHKITKRGQNVTFRCDPISEHNRLYWYRQTLGQGPEFLTYFQNEAQLEKSRLLSDRFSAERPKGSFSTLEIQRTEQGDSAMYLCASSLGGGRAADTQYFGPGTRLTVL.